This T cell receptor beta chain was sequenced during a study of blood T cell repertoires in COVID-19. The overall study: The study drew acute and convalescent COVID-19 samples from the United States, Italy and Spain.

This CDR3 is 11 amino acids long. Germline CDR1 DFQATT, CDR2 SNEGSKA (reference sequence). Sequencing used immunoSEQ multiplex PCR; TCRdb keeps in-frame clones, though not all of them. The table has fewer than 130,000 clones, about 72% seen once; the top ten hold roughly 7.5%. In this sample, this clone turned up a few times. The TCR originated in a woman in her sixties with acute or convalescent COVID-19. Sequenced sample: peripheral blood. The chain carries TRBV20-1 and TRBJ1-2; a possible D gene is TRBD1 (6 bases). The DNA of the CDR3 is TGCAGGGGAGGGGGGTCAGGTGGCTACACCTTC. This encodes CRGGGSGGYTF.